This record concerns one TCR beta chain sequence. The sample comes from a study of PD-1 blockade in classical Hodgkin lymphoma. The ends lost 4 bases at V and 1 base at J; junction bases unmatched: 4. This CDR3 contains 15 residues. Germline-derived CDR1 and CDR2 are SGHNT and YYREEE (reference sequence). Sample time point: cycle 4 day 1 (C4D1), after less than 7 weeks of nivolumab. All trial patients relapsed after autologous stem cell transplantation. Magnetic negative selection served to purify CD4+ T cells out of PBMCs that had been thawed. Best response was recorded as complete response, partial response or progressive disease. Repertoires were generated with immunoSEQ multiplex PCR, while TCRdb's copy carries only in-frame clones and drops some. The sample holds roughly 20,000 clones, around 70% seen once.

The TCR sequence derives from a human donor with classical Hodgkin lymphoma. The chain combines TRBV5-4 with TRBJ2-3; 9 nucleotides line up with TRBD2. This specimen consisted of CD4+ T cells from blood, obtained before the fourth cycle of nivolumab. CDR3 loop: CASSVRGGRTDTQYF. The CDR3 bases are TGTGCCAGCAGCGTGCGGGGGGGACGCACAGATACGCAGTATTTT.